The entry that follows covers one TCR beta chain sequence. From the RT-PCR reads, TCRdb called clonotypes with MiXCR, one entry per CDR3 protein. The table shows about 680,000 distinct CDR3 sequences, with 12% to 15% occurring only once. Trimming stripped 2 bases from V and 3 bases from J, with 17 bases between. Germline CDR1 reads SGHRS; CDR2 reads YFSETQ. This CDR3 comprises 16 residues. V gene TRBV5-1 combines with J gene TRBJ1-1, with a weak D call TRBD1 (5 bases). This clonotype was sampled from a female donor in good health, serving as a healthy control. The specimen was memory CD4+ T cells from blood. For the CDR3, the DNA is TGCGCCAGCAGCTTCCAGGGTCCCAAAGATTACACTGAAGCTTTCTTT. This translates into CASSFQGPKDYTEAFF.